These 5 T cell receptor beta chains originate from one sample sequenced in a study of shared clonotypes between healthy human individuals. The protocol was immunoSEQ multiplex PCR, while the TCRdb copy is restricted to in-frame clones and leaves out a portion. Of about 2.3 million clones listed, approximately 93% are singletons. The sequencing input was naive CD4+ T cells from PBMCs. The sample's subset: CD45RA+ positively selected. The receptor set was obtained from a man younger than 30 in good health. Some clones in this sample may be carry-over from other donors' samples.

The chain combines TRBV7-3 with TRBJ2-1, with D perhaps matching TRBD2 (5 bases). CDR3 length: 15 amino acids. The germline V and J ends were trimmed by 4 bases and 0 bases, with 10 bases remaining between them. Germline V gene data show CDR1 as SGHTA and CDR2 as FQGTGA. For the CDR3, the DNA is TGTGCCAGCAGCTGGGAGCGGAGCTCCTACAATGAGCAGTTCTTC. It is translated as CASSWERSSYNEQFF.

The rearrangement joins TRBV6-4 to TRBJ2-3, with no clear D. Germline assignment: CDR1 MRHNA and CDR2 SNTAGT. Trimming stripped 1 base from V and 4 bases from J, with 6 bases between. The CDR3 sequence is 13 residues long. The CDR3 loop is CASSDFGSDTQYF. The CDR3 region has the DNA TGTGCCAGCAGTGACTTCGGATCAGATACGCAGTATTTT.

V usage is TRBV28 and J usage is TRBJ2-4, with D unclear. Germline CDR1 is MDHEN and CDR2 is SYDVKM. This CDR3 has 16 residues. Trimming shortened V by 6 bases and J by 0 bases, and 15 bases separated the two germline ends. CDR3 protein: CASSLSQARAKNIQYF. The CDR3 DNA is TGTGCCAGCAGCCTTTCGCAAGCTCGAGCCAAAAACATTCAGTACTTC.

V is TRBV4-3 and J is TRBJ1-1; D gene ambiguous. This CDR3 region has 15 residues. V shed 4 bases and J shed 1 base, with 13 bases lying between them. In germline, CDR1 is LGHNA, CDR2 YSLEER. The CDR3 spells CASSPFRERNTEAFF. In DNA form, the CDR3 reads TGCGCCAGCAGCCCCTTTAGGGAAAGGAACACTGAAGCTTTCTTT.

This CDR3 is CASSLRWHLNQPQHF. CDR3 sequence (DNA): TGTGCCAGCAGCTTACGGTGGCACTTAAATCAGCCCCAGCATTTT. The chain has TRBV11-2 and TRBJ1-5; D ambiguous. V lost 2 bases and J lost 4, with 12 bases in between. The CDR3 runs 15 residues. Germline V gives CDR1 SGHAT, CDR2 FQNNGV. Full variable domain (outside the CDR3, taken from reference TRBV11-2 and TRBJ1-5): EAGVAQSPRYKIIEKRQSVAFWCNPISGHATLYWYQQILGQGPKLLIQFQNNGVVDDSQLPKDRFSAERLKGVDSTLKIQPAKLEDSAVYLCASSLRWHLNQPQHFGDGTRLSIL.